The T cell receptor beta chain described here comes from a study of OX40 agonist ivuxolimab in advanced cancers. Germline-derived CDR1 and CDR2 are SGHAT and FQNNGV. The V end lost 1 base, the J end lost 6 bases, and 16 bases lay between the germline ends. CDR3 length: 16 amino acids. TCRdb's table, derived via immunoSEQ multiplex PCR, lists solely in-frame clones and lacks some. Of about 99,000 clones in the sample, approximately 94% were seen once. The clonotype was recovered from an adult with an advanced solid tumor such as melanoma, head and neck, liver or kidney cancer. This sequence joins TRBV11-2 and TRBJ1-5; TRBD1 is a possible D gene (6 bases). The source material was CD4+ or CD8+ T cells sorted from blood, sampled in a trial of the OX40 agonist ivuxolimab. CDR3 in DNA: TGTGCCAGCAGCTTAGTCGGGACATCGGGCCGTCAGCCCCAGCATTTT. Its protein product is CASSLVGTSGRQPQHF.